One T cell receptor beta chain is described in this entry. Antigen unknown. Trimming left V 2 bases short and J 12 bases short, with 11 bases between. The V gene's germline CDR1 is SEHNR and CDR2 FQNEAQ (reference sequence). This CDR3 has 12 amino acids. The record originates from a study of graft-versus-host responses after intestinal transplantation. The data were produced by immunoSEQ multiplex PCR, yet TCRdb's version contains in-frame clones alone and is incomplete. This sample has approximately 78,000 clones; around 87% occur once, and the top ten carry less than 9.5%. The TCR sequence derives from a human donor who was the organ donor for an intestinal transplant. V and J are TRBV7-9 and TRBJ2-1; no definite D call. The sequences come from unstimulated CD8+ T cells sorted from spleen or lymph node cells, collected before transplant. The CDR3 DNA reads as TGTGCCAGCAGCTTAATGCCGGTCCCGCAGTTCTTC. It yields the protein CASSLMPVPQFF.